This is a list of T cell receptor beta chains from one sample in a study of T cell repertoires in cytomegalovirus infection. TCRdb processed the reads anew with MiXCR; each CDR3 protein has one entry. The sample consists of roughly 600,000 distinct CDR3 sequences, around 24% of them appearing once. Input material: CD8+ T cells from PBMCs. The source of these receptors is a human donor in good health (CMV status not recorded). Some clones in this sample may be carry-over from other donors' samples. Both conserved end residues are part of each CDR3. D genes are given only for firm matches. Only some rows state a clone size, as once, few, many or a class for expanded clones.

>few|TRBJ1-2|.|TRBV6-1
TGTGCCAGCAGTTCACAGAACCTCTATGGCTACACCTTC
CASSSQNLYGYTF
>many|TRBJ2-1|TRBD2|TRBV15
TGTGCCACCAGCAGAGATCTGGGACTATACAATGAGCAGTTCTTC
CATSRDLGLYNEQFF
>few|TRBJ2-5|.|TRBV29-1
TGCAGCGTTGAAAAGAAGGGAACACCCCAAGACACCCAGTACTTC
CSVEKKGTPQDTQYF
>few|TRBJ2-1|TRBD1|TRBV2
TGTGCCAGCAGTGAACTCTCAGGGGGTGTCGATGAGCAGTTCTTC
CASSELSGGVDEQFF
>.|TRBJ2-5|.|TRBV15
TGTGCCACCAGCAGAGATGACAACATGCAAGAGACCCAGTACTTC
CATSRDDNMQETQYF
>.|TRBJ1-5|.|TRBV19
TGTGCCAGTAACCGAAACGACAGACCAATCAATCAGCCCCAGCATTTT
CASNRNDRPINQPQHF
>few|TRBJ2-1|.|TRBV2
TGTGCCAGCACGTCGGGAAGTACAATGAAGCAGTTCTTC
CASTSGSTMKQFF
>.|TRBJ2-1|TRBD2|TRBV12-3/TRBV12-4
TGTGCCAGCAGTTTCCTACTAGCGGGGTCCTACAATGAGCAGTTCTTC
CASSFLLAGSYNEQFF
>few|TRBJ1-1|.|TRBV29-1
TGCAGCGGCCGGAGGGGGACACAACGGGACACTGAAGCTTTCTTT
CSGRRGTQRDTEAFF
>.|TRBJ1-3|.|TRBV6-2/TRBV6-3
TGTGCCAGCAGTTACGAGGAATTCTCTGGAAACACCATATATTTT
CASSYEEFSGNTIYF
>.|TRBJ1-2|TRBD1|TRBV28
TGTGCCAGCAGTCCGACCGACAGGGGGCGGGCCTATGGCTACACCTTC
CASSPTDRGRAYGYTF
>.|TRBJ1-1|.|TRBV13
TGTGCCAGCAGCATCCCGGAGGGCATGAACACTGAAGCTTTCTTT
CASSIPEGMNTEAFF
>many|TRBJ2-1|.|TRBV4-1
TGCGCCAGCAGCCAAGGTGGAGGGTTTCTTTTCAATGAGCAGTTCTTC
CASSQGGGFLFNEQFF
>few|TRBJ2-1|.|TRBV6-2/TRBV6-3
TGTGCCACCGATTCTAGGGGTTTCTACAATGAGCAGTTCTTC
CATDSRGFYNEQFF
>many|TRBJ2-7|TRBD1|TRBV28
TGTGCCAGCAGTTATTTTCGGGACAGGGGTGACGACGAGCAGTACTTC
CASSYFRDRGDDEQYF
>.|TRBJ2-1|TRBD2|TRBV7-9
TGTGCCAGCACCCCAAGCGGGGGGGCCAACAATGAGCAGTTCTTC
CASTPSGGANNEQFF
>.|TRBJ1-1|TRBD1|TRBV7-9
TGTGCCAGCAGCTTCGGGGACAGGGGCACTGAAGCTTTCTTT
CASSFGDRGTEAFF
>few|TRBJ2-3|TRBD2|TRBV28
TGTGCCAGCAGTTCTCTAGCGGGGGGGGATCGCACAGATACGCAGTATTTT
CASSSLAGGDRTDTQYF
>.|TRBJ2-1|.|TRBV7-3
TGTGCCAGCAGCTTAATCGGGCAGGGATTGGGAAATGAGCAGTTCTTC
CASSLIGQGLGNEQFF
>.|TRBJ2-1|.|TRBV19
TGTACCAGTACCCCCGGACGGGGCTCCTACAATGAGCAGTTCTTC
CTSTPGRGSYNEQFF
>many|TRBJ2-5|.|TRBV7-9
TGTGCCAGCAGCTTTCCGGGGTCACAGGAGACCCAGTACTTC
CASSFPGSQETQYF
>many|TRBJ1-1|TRBD1|TRBV7-2
TGTGCCAGCAGCTTAGAGGACAGGGGGCGTAGGAACACTGAAGCTTTCTTT
CASSLEDRGRRNTEAFF
>few|TRBJ2-7|TRBD2|TRBV12-3/TRBV12-4
TGTGCCAGCAGTCCTCCGGGACTAGCTCCCGGCGAGCAGTACTTC
CASSPPGLAPGEQYF
>few|TRBJ2-6|TRBD1|TRBV29-1
TGCAGCGCACAAGACCCGGGACAGGGGGCTGGGGCCAACGTCCTGACTTTC
CSAQDPGQGAGANVLTF
>many|TRBJ2-1|TRBD1|TRBV7-9
TGTGCCAGCAGCCTAGACAGGGGCCTGTACAATGAGCAGTTCTTC
CASSLDRGLYNEQFF
>.|TRBJ1-2|.|TRBV7-9
TGTGCCAGGAGCTTAGAGGTCGGCTACACCTTC
CARSLEVGYTF
>once|TRBJ2-3|.|TRBV20-1
TGCAGTGCTAGACCCGAGGTTACGCAGTATTTT
CSARPEVTQYF
>many|TRBJ1-5|.|TRBV28
TGTGCCAGCAGTTTCATACAGAGCAATCAGCCCCAGCATTTT
CASSFIQSNQPQHF
>many|TRBJ2-3|.|TRBV20-1
TGCAGTGCTTTAGACCAGGGCACAGATACGCAGTATTTT
CSALDQGTDTQYF
>many|TRBJ2-7|TRBD2|TRBV25-1
TGTGCCAGCAGTGCTGGACTAGCGGGGGGCTACGAGCAGTACTTC
CASSAGLAGGYEQYF
>many|TRBJ2-6|TRBD1|TRBV28
TGTGCCAGCAGTTTCGCCGACAGGGGCGACGACTCTGGGGCCAACGTCCTGACTTTC
CASSFADRGDDSGANVLTF
>.|TRBJ2-7|TRBD2|TRBV10-3
TGTGCCATCAGTGAGAAGGACCTAGCGGTGAACTCCTACGAGCAGTACTTC
CAISEKDLAVNSYEQYF
>.|TRBJ1-1|TRBD1|TRBV28
TGTGCCAGCAGTATCTTCCGGGACAGAAAGACTGAAGCTTTCTTT
CASSIFRDRKTEAFF
>few|TRBJ2-1|.|TRBV28
TGTGCCAGCAGTTTATGGGGAACAGGCAGCGGGCTCAATGAGCAGTTCTTC
CASSLWGTGSGLNEQFF
>.|TRBJ2-5|.|TRBV29-1
TGCAGCGTCCCCACGGCAGAGACCCAGTACTTC
CSVPTAETQYF
>few|TRBJ2-7|.|TRBV20-1
TGCAGTGCTAGAAGTACAGAAACCTACGAGCAGTACTTC
CSARSTETYEQYF
>few|TRBJ2-1|.|TRBV27
TGTGCCAGCAGTTTTGACGGTTCGAGTAATGAGCAGTTCTTC
CASSFDGSSNEQFF
>.|TRBJ2-1|.|TRBV15
TGTGCCACCAGCAGTATGTCCTGGGCGGGAAACTACAATGAGCAGTTCTTC
CATSSMSWAGNYNEQFF
>many|TRBJ2-5|TRBD1|TRBV10-2
TGCGCCAGCAGTCCGGACAGGGGGCTATGGGAGACCCAGTACTTC
CASSPDRGLWETQYF
>.|TRBJ1-4|.|TRBV2
TGTGCCAGCAAGGAAAGCGGGGAAAAACTGTTTTTT
CASKESGEKLFF
>.|TRBJ2-2|.|TRBV20-1
TGCAGTGCTAGAGACGGGGGCAGCGGGGAGCTGTTTTTT
CSARDGGSGELFF
>.|TRBJ1-6|.|TRBV12-3/TRBV12-4
TGTGCCAGCAGTCTCGGGACCCTAAATTCACCCCTCCACTTT
CASSLGTLNSPLHF
>.|TRBJ2-1|TRBD2|TRBV12-3/TRBV12-4
TGTGCCAGCAGTTTGCTTCTAGCGGGGGACAATGAGCAGTTCTTC
CASSLLLAGDNEQFF
>.|TRBJ2-2|.|TRBV27
TGTGCCAGCAGTTTGAGGCCCTCGGGGAACACCGGGGAGCTGTTTTTT
CASSLRPSGNTGELFF
>.|TRBJ1-2|.|TRBV2
TGTGCCACCGCCCAGGGTTTGGATGGCTACACCTTC
CATAQGLDGYTF
>few|TRBJ1-2|.|TRBV5-1
TGCGCCAGCCGGGGGCCGGGGGCTAACTATGGCTACACCTTC
CASRGPGANYGYTF
>few|TRBJ1-1|.|TRBV6-2/TRBV6-3
TGTGCCAGCAGTTACTCCAGGCGGGCGAGCACTGAAGCTTTCTTT
CASSYSRRASTEAFF
>.|TRBJ1-4|TRBD1|TRBV7-9
TGTGCCAGCAGGGGACAGGGAGCCTATAATGAAAAACTGTTTTTT
CASRGQGAYNEKLFF
>few|TRBJ2-5|.|TRBV12-3/TRBV12-4
TGTGCCAGCGAACGGCCCCAGGGGGGGGAGACCCAGTACTTC
CASERPQGGETQYF
>many|TRBJ1-2|.|TRBV7-2
TGTGCCAGCAGCTTAGACGACAATTTGCCACCCTATGGCTACACCTTC
CASSLDDNLPPYGYTF
>many|TRBJ2-1|.|TRBV7-2
TGTGCCAGCAGCTTCCCTGAGGGCGGGACATACTACAATGAGCAGTTCTTC
CASSFPEGGTYYNEQFF
>many|TRBJ1-4|.|TRBV7-9
TGTGCCAGCGCGGGGGAAAAACTGTTTTTT
CASAGEKLFF
>few|TRBJ2-5|.|TRBV29-1
TGCAGCGTTTACTACAGGAGGGAGACCCAGTACTTC
CSVYYRRETQYF
>.|TRBJ2-5|.|TRBV29-1
TGCAGCGCCGCCGGGACCGGGGGCCAAGAGACCCAGTACTTC
CSAAGTGGQETQYF
>many|TRBJ2-7|TRBD1|TRBV6-6
TGTGCCAGCAGTGCCCGGACAGGGGGTTACGACGAGCAGTACTTC
CASSARTGGYDEQYF